The clone carrying this T cell receptor beta chain was observed many times. Its antigen is not identified. This sample was taken from a study of molecular identifiers for immune sequencing clone quantification. Findings and limits, study-wide: Identical TCR molecules sharing a barcode could underestimate highly expanded clone sizes.

In TCRdb, the PCR reads were re-called with MiXCR into one record per CDR3 protein. Of fewer than 100,000 distinct CDR3 sequences in the sample, about 21% are singletons; the top ten hold around 1.1%. The CDR3 spans 16 residues. J gave up 2 bases and V 0 bases, and 2 bases lay outside the gene matches. Germline values: CDR1 SGDLS, CDR2 YYNGEE. The J gene is TRBJ2-3, the V gene TRBV9, with 11 nucleotides matching TRBD2. The sequence derives from a human donor in good health. Some libraries in this study had Jurkat cell RNA spiked in. The sequenced sample consisted of naive CD8+ T cells from blood, with Jurkat cell RNA spiked in. This sample's subset: FACS-sorted CD8+CD4-CCR7+CD45RA+ naive T cells. As DNA, the CDR3 is TGTGCCAGCAGCGTAGAGGGACTAGCGGACACAGATACGCAGTATTTT. Its protein is CASSVEGLADTDTQYF.